The 20 T cell receptor beta chains below come from one sample, sequenced in a study of blood T cell repertoires in COVID-19. The protocol was immunoSEQ multiplex PCR, while the TCRdb copy is restricted to in-frame clones and leaves out a portion. The sample holds 250,000 to 400,000 clones, roughly 90% seen once. The specimen sequenced was PBMCs or T cells enriched from blood (not recorded which). The origin of the receptors is a man aged 55-75 years who had recovered from COVID-19.

J is TRBJ2-7 and V is TRBV5-1; the match to TRBD1 covers 9 bases. Germline CDR1 SGHRS, CDR2 YFSETQ. The CDR3 length is 15 residues. J was trimmed by 0 bases and V by 3 bases; bases with no gene match: 4. The CDR3 loop reads CASSSVGQGSYEQYF. CDR3 DNA sequence: TGCGCCAGCAGCTCCGTGGGACAGGGCTCCTACGAGCAGTACTTC.

The rearrangement uses TRBV2 and TRBJ1-6; TRBD1 might be the D (5 bases). The CDR3 runs 15 residues. The germline V and J ends were trimmed by 11 bases and 7 bases, with 21 bases remaining between them. Germline V CDR1 and CDR2: SNHLY, FYNNEI. Here the CDR3 reads CAGVGPLRANSPLHF. Here the CDR3 DNA reads TGTGCCGGGGTGGGGCCTCTTCGCGCGAATTCACCCCTCCACTTT.

The V gene is TRBV4-3, the J gene TRBJ2-5; D may be TRBD1 (6 bases). CDR3 length: 14 amino acids. Germline values: CDR1 LGHNA, CDR2 YSLEER. V lost 3 bases and J 5 bases, leaving 13 bases between the germline ends. CDR3 DNA: TGCGCCAGCAGCCAGACCGGGACATCGGAGACCCAGTACTTC. It codes for CASSQTGTSETQYF.

Regarding this clone: Other nucleotide sequences from this sample produce the same CDR3. V and J are TRBV4-3 and TRBJ2-7; 7 nucleotides align to TRBD2. Germline assignment: CDR1 LGHNA and CDR2 YSLEER. The ends lost 3 bases at V and 3 bases at J; junction bases unmatched: 5. This CDR3 contains 14 residues. Written as DNA, the CDR3 is TGCGCCAGCAGCCAGGACCGGGACTACTACGAGCAGTACTTC. It encodes CASSQDRDYYEQYF.

The chain recombines TRBV5-1 with TRBJ1-1, with TRBD1 matching over 9 bases. The V and J ends lost 7 bases and 1 base, in that order; junction bases with no gene match: 8. Per the germline V gene, CDR1 is SGHRS and CDR2 is YFSETQ. The CDR3 length is 15 residues. CDR3 sequence: CASSPGQGANTEAFF. CDR3 DNA sequence: TGCGCCAGCTCTCCGGGACAGGGCGCGAACACTGAAGCTTTCTTT.

This chain joins TRBV24-1 and TRBJ2-1, with D possibly TRBD1 on 6 matching bases. The CDR3 is 14 amino acids. The V gene lost 5 bases and the J gene lost 4 bases, with 11 bases spanning the gap. Germline CDR1 and CDR2: KGHDR and SFDVKD. Written as DNA, the CDR3 is TGTGCCACCAGTGGTTCCAGGGGATACAATGAGCAGTTCTTC. It translates to CATSGSRGYNEQFF.

This clone was seen only once. This chain connects TRBV30 to TRBJ1-1; maybe TRBD1 (6 bases). There are 13 residues in the CDR3. Trimming removed 0 bases from V and 11 bases from J, with 16 bases in between. Germline V gene sequence: CDR1 GTSNPN, CDR2 SVGIG (reference sequence). CDR3 loop: CAWSVWGRELAFF. The DNA for the CDR3 is TGTGCCTGGAGTGTATGGGGGCGCGAGCTCGCTTTCTTT.

J is TRBJ2-5 and V is TRBV19; the D gene is possibly TRBD2 (5 bases). The CDR3 runs 15 residues. V was cut by 3 bases and J by 2 bases, with 13 bases left in between. In germline, CDR1 is LNHDA, CDR2 SQIVND (reference sequence). The CDR3 protein is CASSMSSSYQETQYF. The CDR3 nucleotides are TGTGCCAGTAGTATGTCTTCTAGCTATCAAGAGACCCAGTACTTC.

This chain joins TRBV18 and TRBJ1-3, with D possibly TRBD1 on 5 matching bases. Germline V gene lookup returns CDR1 KGHSH and CDR2 LQKENI. V lost 2 bases and J 0 bases, leaving 11 bases between the germline ends. The CDR3 covers 16 residues. The DNA for the CDR3 is TGTGCCAGCTCACCAAATTCCCAGGGCTCTGGAAACACCATATATTTT. Its protein product is CASSPNSQGSGNTIYF.

The rearrangement links TRBV7-2 to TRBJ2-7, with a weak D call TRBD2 (5 bases). The length of the CDR3 is 14 residues. CDR1 SGHTA and CDR2 FQGNSA come from the germline V gene. Trimming pared 2 bases from V and 2 bases from J, leaving 10 bases between. CDR3 protein: CASSLTGSTYEQYF. Here the CDR3 DNA reads TGTGCCAGCAGCTTAACGGGATCGACCTACGAGCAGTACTTC.

V usage is TRBV2 and J usage is TRBJ2-1, with D maybe TRBD2 (5 bases). Germline V gives CDR1 SNHLY, CDR2 FYNNEI. The CDR3 runs to 15 residues. The germline V and J ends were trimmed by 5 bases and 0 bases, with 11 bases remaining between them. This chain's CDR3 is CASSTRLSSYNEQFF. Here the CDR3 DNA reads TGTGCCAGCAGTACTAGATTAAGCTCCTACAATGAGCAGTTCTTC.

The chain combines TRBV13 with TRBJ1-6; the match to TRBD1 covers 7 bases. This CDR3 is 16 amino acids long. Trimming took 4 bases from V and 4 from J; bases not matched to a gene: 7. Germline CDR1 and CDR2: PRHDT and FYEKMQ (reference sequence). This chain's CDR3 is CASSSGRQGYNSPLHF. CDR3 nucleotide sequence: TGTGCCAGCAGCTCCGGACGACAGGGTTATAATTCACCCCTCCACTTT.

This clone turned up a few times. This chain joins TRBV29-1 and TRBJ2-7; 11 positions agree with TRBD2. In germline, CDR1 is SQVTM, CDR2 ANQGSEA. V dropped 7 bases and J dropped 5; count of bases not matched to a gene: 10. The CDR3 contains 14 residues. CDR3: CSAISLAGDHEQYF. The CDR3, as DNA: TGCAGCGCCATCTCACTAGCGGGAGACCACGAGCAGTACTTC.

The table lists this clone with a few counts. The V and J genes are TRBV5-1 and TRBJ1-5; 9 positions match TRBD1. The germline CDR1 and CDR2 sequences are SGHRS and YFSETQ. The CDR3 length is 16 residues. J lost 7 bases, V lost 0 bases, and 8 bases had no gene match. The CDR3 DNA reads as TGCGCCAGCAGCTTGGCCTTAGGACAGGGGTACCAGCCCCAGCATTTT. This translates into CASSLALGQGYQPQHF.

The DNA of the CDR3 is TGTGCCAGCAGTGATGTATTAGCCAAAAACATTCAGTACTTC. It yields the protein CASSDVLAKNIQYF. The V and J genes are TRBV2 and TRBJ2-4; D is ambiguous. CDR1 and CDR2 from the germline V gene are SNHLY and FYNNEI. CDR3 size: 14 residues. The V and J ends lost 3 bases and 0 bases respectively, with 6 bases between them. Full variable domain (outside the CDR3, taken from reference TRBV2 and TRBJ2-4): EPEVTQTPSHQVTQMGQEVILRCVPISNHLYFYWYRQILGQKVEFLVSFYNNEISEKSEIFDDQFSVERPDGSNFTLKIRSTKLEDSAMYFCASSDVLAKNIQYFGAGTRLSVL.

The chain has TRBV6-5 and TRBJ1-2; D possibly corresponds to TRBD1 (6 bases). Germline-derived CDR1 and CDR2 are MNHEY and SVGAGI. The CDR3 length is 13 residues. V was clipped by 7 bases and J by 6 bases, with 15 bases between them. Here the CDR3 DNA reads TGTGCCAGCAAACTGGGGCAGGGGAATGGCTACACCTTC. Protein: CASKLGQGNGYTF.

The chain has TRBV19 and TRBJ2-3; the D gene is possibly TRBD2 (5 bases). In germline, CDR1 is LNHDA, CDR2 SQIVND (reference sequence). This CDR3 contains 16 residues. Trimming pared 8 bases from V and 0 bases from J, leaving 18 bases between. The CDR3 DNA reads as TGTGCCAGTCGAAAATTAGGAGGAAGAAGCACAGATACGCAGTATTTT. Translating gives CASRKLGGRSTDTQYF.

A word on this clone: This specimen includes other DNA sequences encoding the same CDR3. V is TRBV6-2 or TRBV6-3 and J is TRBJ2-5; 7 bases match TRBD2. V lost 3 bases and J lost 1; bases outside the gene matches: 2. CDR1 is MNHEY, CDR2 SVGEGT, per germline. The CDR3 is 14 residues long. CDR3 sequence (DNA): TGTGCCAGCAGTTATGGGGGGGGCCAAGAGACCCAGTACTTC. As protein: CASSYGGGQETQYF.

The CDR3 loop reads CASSNEGPEAFF. Written as DNA, the CDR3 is TGTGCCAGCAGCAATGAGGGTCCTGAAGCTTTCTTT. V gene TRBV21-1 combines with J gene TRBJ1-1. TRBV21-1 is an annotated pseudogene. The CDR3 contains 12 residues.

This chain uses TRBV5-1 with TRBJ2-3; 7 bases are a match to TRBD2. Germline V CDR1 and CDR2: SGHRS, YFSETQ. This CDR3 has 16 amino acids. Trimming at V came to 2 bases and at J to 1 base, leaving 7 bases not matched to a gene. CDR3 protein: CASSFEGTIGTDTQYF. In DNA form, the CDR3 reads TGCGCCAGCAGCTTCGAAGGGACTATAGGCACAGATACGCAGTATTTT.